This TCR beta chain came from a study of response to subunit inactivated influenza vaccine. Findings and caveats of the study: Every seasonal influenza vaccination brings in few new T cells, the authors suggested.

Each CDR3 protein is one row after TCRdb ran MiXCR on the RT-PCR reads. The table records 200,000 to 300,000 distinct CDR3 sequences, 12% of them present only once. The germline gives CDR1 LGHNA, CDR2 YSLEER. V shed 0 bases and J shed 6 bases, with 6 bases lying between them. CDR3 length: 14 amino acids. This clonotype was counted ten times or more. Its antigen is unknown. Sequenced material: non-naive T cells sorted from PBMCs, taken 14 days before vaccination. The chain joins TRBV4-3 to TRBJ1-6; D gene uncertain. The source of this sequence is a man in his fifties who received an inactivated influenza vaccine. DNA for the CDR3: TGCGCCAGCAGCCAAGACCCGCTTAATTCACCCCTCCACTTT. Encoded protein: CASSQDPLNSPLHF.